The sequence of this TCR beta chain was determined in a study of blood T cell repertoires in COVID-19. Study-wide background: Spain, Italy and the United States supplied samples that represented acute and convalescent COVID-19. PBMCs, B-cell-depleted T cells, or T cells provided the cDNA or gDNA that made up the material.

This CDR3 has 14 residues. The germline CDR1 and CDR2 sequences are SGHNT and YYREEE (reference sequence). With V trimmed by 4 bases and J by 6 bases, 2 bases remained unmatched. Per the authors' pipeline: Reference gene primers were amplified, and this amplification served to estimate nucleated cell counts. Profiled with immunoSEQ multiplex PCR; TCRdb holds only in-frame clones, not every one. Clone size and V and J calls were adopted from that table, with D and trimming inferred from the DNA. The sample has about 280,000 clones; approximately 83% are singletons. The sequence was obtained from a woman in her thirties who had recovered from COVID-19. The chain links TRBV5-4 to TRBJ1-4; 11 bases are shared with TRBD1. Sample: peripheral blood. CDR3 residues: CASSKGQGDEKLFF. The DNA of the CDR3 is TGTGCCAGCAGCAAGGGACAGGGGGATGAAAAACTGTTTTTT.